The 2 T cell receptor beta chains reported below all come from one sample, sequenced in a study of shared clonotypes between healthy human individuals (dated by TCRdb to the early 2020s). The library was built by means of the immunoSEQ multiplex PCR assay. The source is immuneACCESS, and TCRdb retained only in-frame sequences with V and J called. Part of the clones is not carried over; for the studies checked, unresolved V genes explain less than half of this, and the remainder is unexplained. The sample contains around 600,000 clones, 85% to 95% of them found a single time. 0.11% of the sample is held by the ten biggest clonotypes. CD8 naive samples consisted of CD45RO-negative cells that were positively selected for CCR7, yielding a CD45RA+CCR7+ population without TemRA cells. The specimen sequenced was naive CD8+ T cells sorted from blood. This sample's cell subset or site label indicates: CD45RA+CCR7+. Receptors were obtained from a woman in her twenties or thirties in good health.

V is TRBV4-2 and J is TRBJ2-7; 8 bases fit TRBD2. Per the germline V gene, CDR1 is LGHNA and CDR2 is YNFKEQ. The CDR3 is 15 amino acids. J lost 4 bases, V lost 3 bases, and 8 bases had no gene match. The CDR3 DNA reads TGTGCCAGCAGCCATCGCGGGGGGACACGGTACGAGCAGTACTTC. Protein product: CASSHRGGTRYEQYF.

This chain links TRBV15 with TRBJ2-4, with D possibly TRBD2 on 6 matching bases. V was trimmed by 0 bases and J by 1 base, leaving 16 bases between them. CDR1 is LNHNV and CDR2 is YYDKDF in the germline V gene (reference sequence). The CDR3 runs to 18 residues. CDR3 DNA: TGTGCCACCAGCAGAGAATTGGAAAGCGGGTGGGCCAAAAACATTCAGTACTTC. Its protein is CATSRELESGWAKNIQYF.